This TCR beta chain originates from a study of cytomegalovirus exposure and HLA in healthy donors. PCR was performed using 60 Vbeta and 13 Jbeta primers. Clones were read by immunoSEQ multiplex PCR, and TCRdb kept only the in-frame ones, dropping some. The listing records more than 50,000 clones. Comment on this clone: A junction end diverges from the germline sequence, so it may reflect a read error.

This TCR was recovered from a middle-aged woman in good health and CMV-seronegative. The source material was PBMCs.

The chain's CDR3 is CASSPVGGGGTEDFF. The CDR3 coding sequence is TGTGCCAGCTCACCCGTTGGAGGGGGCGGCACTGAAGATTTCTTT. This rearrangement joins TRBV18 to TRBJ1-1; 7 bases match TRBD1. The CDR3 is 15 amino acids. Germline V gene data show CDR1 as KGHSH and CDR2 as LQKENI.